Below are 24 T cell receptor beta chains sequenced from a single sample in a study of cytomegalovirus exposure and HLA in healthy donors. The assay was immunoSEQ multiplex PCR, and TCRdb's table has in-frame clones only and misses some. Of tens of thousands of clones in the sample, around 96% were seen once. Sequenced material: PBMCs. These TCRs come from a man between 18 and 29 years old in good health and CMV-seronegative.

This chain uses TRBV9 with TRBJ2-1; 7 bases align to TRBD1. The germline V gene has CDR1 SGDLS and CDR2 YYNGEE. V shed 0 bases and J 3 bases; nucleotides not matched to a gene: 0. The CDR3 is 14 residues long. CDR3 in amino acids: CASSVGDSYNEQFF. CDR3 nucleotide sequence: TGTGCCAGCAGCGTAGGGGACAGCTACAATGAGCAGTTCTTC.

This clone was counted only a few times. This rearrangement joins TRBV9 to TRBJ2-1; TRBD2 might be the D (5 bases). Trimming stripped 4 bases from V and 4 bases from J, with 9 bases between. In germline, CDR1 is SGDLS, CDR2 YYNGEE. CDR3 length equals 13 residues. CDR3 loop: CASSPRGYNEQFF. The CDR3 DNA sequence: TGTGCCAGCAGCCCCCGAGGGTACAATGAGCAGTTCTTC.

As to this clone: At the DNA level, this CDR3 is encoded by other sequences in the same sample as well. This chain joins TRBV27 and TRBJ2-1; 10 positions match TRBD2. The germline V gene encodes CDR1 MNHEY and CDR2 SMNVEV (reference sequence). The CDR3 totals 15 residues. The ends lost 3 bases at V and 5 bases at J; junction bases unmatched: 4. CDR3 amino acids: CASSFGLAENNEQFF. The CDR3 DNA reads as TGTGCCAGCAGTTTTGGACTAGCGGAGAACAATGAGCAGTTCTTC.

The chain joins TRBV6-5 to TRBJ2-1, with D unclear. Deletions cut 2 bases from V and 2 bases from J, with 10 bases between. This CDR3 has 15 amino acids. CDR1 and CDR2 (germline): MNHEY, SVGAGI. In nucleotides, the CDR3 is TGTGCCAGCAGTTACGTTCAGGCCCCCTACAATGAGCAGTTCTTC. It encodes CASSYVQAPYNEQFF.

The chain combines TRBV7-2 with TRBJ2-1, with 7 nucleotides matching TRBD2. The CDR3 is 14 amino acids. CDR1 is SGHTA, CDR2 FQGNSA, per germline. V dropped 7 bases and J dropped 7; count of bases not matched to a gene: 10. This chain's CDR3 is CASKTRDYRNEQFF. Written as DNA, the CDR3 is TGTGCCAGCAAGACCCGGGACTACCGGAATGAGCAGTTCTTC. Filled out from reference TRBV7-2 and TRBJ2-1, the complete variable domain reads GAGVSQSPSNKVTEKGKDVELRCDPISGHTALYWYRQSLGQGLEFLIYFQGNSAPDKSGLPSDRFSAERTGGSVSTLTIQRTQQEDSAVYLCASKTRDYRNEQFFGPGTRLTVL.

This clone has only one observation. V and J are TRBV2 and TRBJ2-5; 15 positions agree with TRBD2. The CDR3 runs 20 residues. Germline CDR1 SNHLY, CDR2 FYNNEI. V gave up 3 bases and J gave up 3 bases; unmatched junction bases: 14. CDR3 amino acids: CASSEGPRTSGRGFKETQYF. The CDR3 coding sequence is TGTGCCAGCAGTGAGGGCCCCAGGACTAGCGGGAGGGGATTTAAAGAGACCCAGTACTTC.

J is TRBJ2-7 and V is TRBV29-1; 7 nucleotides align to TRBD2. The CDR3 has 15 amino acids. The ends lost 2 bases at V and 4 bases at J; junction bases unmatched: 11. Germline CDR1 SQVTM, CDR2 ANQGSEA. The CDR3 bases are TGCAGCGTTGAACTCGGAACTAGCGTCAATTACGAGCAGTACTTC. This encodes CSVELGTSVNYEQYF.

The genes are TRBV29-1 and TRBJ2-5; 7 bases are a match to TRBD2. Germline CDR1 and CDR2: SQVTM and ANQGSEA. V shed 3 bases and J 2 bases; nucleotides not matched to a gene: 6. The CDR3 has 14 residues. The CDR3 sequence is CSVEEAGPQETQYF. The CDR3 bases are TGCAGCGTTGAGGAAGCGGGACCACAAGAGACCCAGTACTTC.

The chain joins TRBV28 to TRBJ1-2, with D tentatively TRBD1 (6 bases). The germline V gene has CDR1 MDHEN and CDR2 SYDVKM. The CDR3 loop spans 14 amino acids. Trimming stripped 6 bases from V and 4 bases from J, with 15 bases between. CDR3 nucleotides: TGTGCCAGCAGCCCGGGACAATTTTCCTATGGCTACACCTTC. Amino acid sequence: CASSPGQFSYGYTF.

V gene TRBV2 combines with J gene TRBJ1-1; the D is unclear. The CDR3 has 10 residues. Per the germline V gene, CDR1 is SNHLY and CDR2 is FYNNEI. Trimming left V 7 bases short and J 5 bases short, with 5 bases between. In DNA, the CDR3 is TGTGCCAGCACCGGGACTGAAGCTTTCTTT. As protein: CASTGTEAFF.

The chain is built from TRBV15 and TRBJ1-1, with 9 bases fitting TRBD1. The length of the CDR3 is 13 residues. J was trimmed by 6 bases and V by 8 bases; bases with no gene match: 7. Per the germline V gene, CDR1 is LNHNV and CDR2 is YYDKDF (reference sequence). The CDR3 sequence is CATGDRGSPEAFF. The CDR3 region has the DNA TGTGCCACCGGAGACAGGGGGTCACCTGAAGCTTTCTTT. The full variable domain, rest sourced from reference TRBV15 and TRBJ1-1, is DAMVIQNPRYQVTQFGKPVTLSCSQTLNHNVMYWYQQKSSQAPKLLFHYYDKDFNNEADTPDNFQSRRPNTSFCFLDIRSPGLGDTAMYLCATGDRGSPEAFFGQGTRLTVV.

The CDR3 nucleotides read TGTGCCAGCAGAAGGGGACAGGGATTTAGTAATGAAAAACTGTTTTTT. Amino acids: CASRRGQGFSNEKLFF. V and J are TRBV27 and TRBJ1-4; 9 bases map to TRBD1. J gave up 4 bases and V 6 bases, and 9 bases lay outside the gene matches. The germline V gene has CDR1 MNHEY and CDR2 SMNVEV (reference sequence). The CDR3 contains 16 residues.

This clone was recorded only once. V and J are TRBV11-2 and TRBJ2-3; 7 positions match TRBD2. The V gene's germline CDR1 is SGHAT and CDR2 FQNNGV. The V and J ends lost 5 bases and 6 bases, in that order; junction bases with no gene match: 14. The CDR3 contains 16 residues. CDR3 region: CASSPPPRELGDTQYF. In DNA, the CDR3 is TGTGCCAGCAGCCCCCCGCCGCGGGAGCTGGGGGATACGCAGTATTTT.

This chain links TRBV6-5 with TRBJ2-1; TRBD2 aligns across 9 bases. V shed 0 bases and J 6 bases; nucleotides not matched to a gene: 6. The CDR3 is 16 amino acids. In germline, CDR1 is MNHEY, CDR2 SVGAGI. For the CDR3, the DNA is TGTGCCAGCAGTTACTCGACTGTAGCGGGAGCCAATGAGCAGTTCTTC. It specifies CASSYSTVAGANEQFF.

This clone was observed a single time. V gene TRBV11-2 combines with J gene TRBJ1-1; D may be TRBD1 (5 bases). The CDR3 spans 13 residues. The germline V and J ends were trimmed by 3 bases and 1 base, with 6 bases remaining between them. The germline CDR1 and CDR2 sequences are SGHAT and FQNNGV. The CDR3 spells CASSLGGNTEAFF. The CDR3 nucleotides read TGTGCCAGCAGCTTGGGGGGGAACACTGAAGCTTTCTTT.

The genes are TRBV7-6 and TRBJ1-1, with 11 bases that match TRBD1. The length of the CDR3 is 17 residues. The trim removed 6 bases at V and 5 bases at J, leaving 14 bases unmatched. Germline CDR1 reads SGHVS; CDR2 reads FNYEAQ. CDR3 sequence (DNA): TGTGCCAGCAGTTCAGGACAGGGGGCGCGCCGGTGGACTGAAGCTTTCTTT. Its protein product is CASSSGQGARRWTEAFF.

This chain joins TRBV6-1 and TRBJ2-1, with TRBD1 identical over 9 bases. CDR3 length: 15 residues. Germline V lookup: CDR1 MNHNS, CDR2 SASEGT. Losses at the gene ends were 5 bases for V and 4 bases for J; bases not matched to a gene: 6. CDR3 coding DNA: TGTGCCAGCAGTACCACAGGGGGCGGGTACAATGAGCAGTTCTTC. This codes for CASSTTGGGYNEQFF.

The V and J genes are TRBV6-5 and TRBJ2-7; possibly TRBD2 for D (6 bases). V dropped 5 bases and J dropped 6 bases, with 14 bases sitting between them. CDR1 and CDR2 from the germline V gene are MNHEY and SVGAGI. CDR3 length equals 13 residues. CDR3 amino acids: CASSGGSGGEQYF. In DNA, the CDR3 is TGTGCCAGCAGTGGGGGTAGCGGCGGCGAGCAGTACTTC.

The rearrangement links TRBV2 to TRBJ1-5; TRBD1 aligns across 8 bases. V lost 6 bases to trimming and J lost 1 base; unmatched junction nucleotides: 8. The CDR3 has 16 residues. Germline V lookup: CDR1 SNHLY, CDR2 FYNNEI. This CDR3 is CASSPDRVASNQPQHF. The CDR3 DNA sequence: TGTGCCAGCAGCCCGGACAGGGTGGCAAGCAATCAGCCCCAGCATTTT.

The V call is TRBV7-2, the J call TRBJ2-5; 10 nucleotides match TRBD2. Germline lookup yields CDR1 SGHTA and CDR2 FQGNSA. After removal of 2 bases from V and 5 bases from J, the junction contained 5 bases not matched to a gene. There are 15 residues in the CDR3. CDR3 coding DNA: TGTGCCAGCAGCTTATCAGCGGGAGGGGGGGAGACCCAGTACTTC. Amino acid sequence: CASSLSAGGGETQYF.

The CDR3 region is CASSHPFTSGRWDQETQYF. The CDR3 coding sequence is TGTGCCAGCAGCCACCCATTTACTAGCGGGAGGTGGGATCAAGAGACCCAGTACTTC. The gene calls are TRBV14 and TRBJ2-5, with TRBD2 identical over 12 bases. Trimming removed 3 bases from V and 2 bases from J; junction bases left unmatched: 13. This CDR3 comprises 19 residues. In germline, CDR1 is SGHDN, CDR2 FVKESK.

The rearrangement joins TRBV9 to TRBJ2-6; D is possibly TRBD1 (7 bases). Deletions cut 4 bases from V and 0 bases from J, with 14 bases between. CDR1 and CDR2 (germline): SGDLS, YYNGEE. The CDR3 has 17 amino acids. CDR3 bases: TGTGCCAGCAGCCCCGGACAGGACTACTCTGGGGCCAACGTCCTGACTTTC. This sequence encodes CASSPGQDYSGANVLTF.

CDR3 in DNA: TGTGCCAGTAGTATAGCTAGCGGGGATTACAATGAGCAGTTCTTC. This encodes CASSIASGDYNEQFF. The rearrangement joins TRBV19 to TRBJ2-1, with 9 bases matching TRBD2. The J segment lost 4 bases and the V segment lost 1 base, leaving 2 bases of the junction unmatched. The germline V gene encodes CDR1 LNHDA and CDR2 SQIVND (reference sequence). The CDR3 extends over 15 amino acids.

V is TRBV11-2 and J is TRBJ2-1; TRBD2 agrees at 7 bases. CDR1 and CDR2 (germline): SGHAT, FQNNGV. Unmatched junction bases numbered 7, after V lost 5 bases and J lost 3 bases. The CDR3 contains 15 residues. This CDR3 reads CASSHAGTIYNEQFF. The CDR3 DNA sequence: TGTGCCAGCAGCCACGCCGGGACTATCTACAATGAGCAGTTCTTC.